This TCR beta chain stems from a study of Ad26.COV2.S vaccination and SARS-CoV-2 variants. The length of the CDR3 is 15 residues. Trimming stripped 1 base from V and 4 bases from J, with 14 bases between. CDR1 and CDR2 from the germline V gene are SGHNT and YYREEE (reference sequence). Assay: immunoSEQ multiplex PCR; the TCRdb copy retains only in-frame clones and omits some. The sample has some 500,000 clones, roughly nine tenths seen once. Sample treatment: 15 to 20 received Ad26.COV2.S at low or high dose, single or two shots; about 5 received placebo; per-sample allocation not given. After the first vaccine or placebo injection, samples were drawn on day 63.

The clonotype comes from a person aged 18-60 years who received the Ad26.COV2.S COVID-19 vaccine or a placebo. Sequencing was performed on peripheral blood, taken in a trial of Ad26.COV2.S vaccine versus placebo. The rearrangement joins TRBV5-4 to TRBJ1-2; tentative D call: TRBD1 (6 bases). The CDR3 loop is CASSLRQTDSYGYTF. CDR3 DNA: TGTGCCAGCAGCTTGAGGCAAACGGACAGCTATGGCTACACCTTC.